Detailed here is one T cell receptor beta chain. Original processing methods: Nucleated cell counts were estimated from reference gene primer amplification. Assay: immunoSEQ multiplex PCR; the TCRdb copy retains only in-frame clones and omits some. That table is the source of V, J and clone size, and D and trimming were worked out from the DNA. The sample yields about 370,000 clones, 70% to 90% seen once. CDR3 length equals 13 residues. V dropped 3 bases and J dropped 8 bases, with 13 bases sitting between them. This entry is derived from a study of blood T cell repertoires in COVID-19. Study as a whole: Researchers got acute and convalescent COVID-19 samples from the United States, Italy and Spain. PBMCs, B-cell-depleted T cells, or T cells were the source of the cDNA or gDNA that made up the material.

Seattle patient enrollment occurred during active infection, with longitudinal follow-up thereafter. The gene calls are TRBV12-3 or TRBV12-4 and TRBJ1-1; D is uncertain. The specimen was peripheral blood. The TCR was taken from a woman under 40 with COVID-19, enrolled during active disease. Here the CDR3 reads CASSFPSRGEAFF. As DNA, the CDR3 is TGTGCCAGCAGTTTTCCCAGCAGAGGAGAAGCTTTCTTT.